A selection of T cell receptor beta chains follows, all from one sample in a study of blood T cell repertoires in COVID-19. Measured with immunoSEQ multiplex PCR; TCRdb has only the in-frame clones, and not every one. Seen here are tens of thousands of clones, 84% observed once, and the top ten hold roughly 15%. Sequenced material: peripheral blood. These receptors were obtained from a man in his sixties with COVID-19, enrolled during active disease. Both conserved end residues are part of each CDR3. D genes are given only for firm matches. Some rows have no size entry. The others give once, few or many, or a class for an expanded clone.

length,J,D,V,size,DNA,CDR3
16,TRBJ2-1,TRBD2,TRBV11-3,NA,TGTGCCAGCAGCTTAGGGCGACTAGCGGGGGCGCGCGAGCAGTTCTTC,CASSLGRLAGAREQFF
14,TRBJ2-7,NA,TRBV20-1,NA,TGCAGTGCTAGTTCGAGACTCGGAACCTACGAGCAGTACTTC,CSASSRLGTYEQYF
16,TRBJ2-3,TRBD1,TRBV5-1,NA,TGCGCCAGCAGCTCTCCGGGACAGGGGTTCACAGATACGCAGTATTTT,CASSSPGQGFTDTQYF
17,TRBJ2-7,TRBD1,TRBV18,few,TGTGCCAGCTCACCAGCGACAGGGGGCTTCTCCTCCTACGAGCAGTACTTC,CASSPATGGFSSYEQYF
13,TRBJ1-3,NA,TRBV19,NA,TGTGCCAGTAGTGAAACATCAAGAAACACCATATATTTT,CASSETSRNTIYF
15,TRBJ2-7,TRBD2,TRBV29-1,NA,TGCAGCGTTGGAGGGGGCGCGGGAGGGCCTTACGAGCAGTACTTC,CSVGGGAGGPYEQYF
15,TRBJ1-2,NA,TRBV5-5,NA,TGTGCCAGCAGCTTGGGTGGGTCGGGGTGGAATGGCTACACCTTC,CASSLGGSGWNGYTF
16,TRBJ2-6,TRBD2,TRBV10-3,NA,TGTGCCACCCGGGGGGGTCTTACCTCTGGGGCCAACGTCCTGACTTTC,CATRGGLTSGANVLTF
14,TRBJ2-4,TRBD1,TRBV19,NA,TGTGCCAGCACCCAGGGGGACACTAAAAACATTCAGTACTTC,CASTQGDTKNIQYF
15,TRBJ1-1,NA,TRBV9,NA,TGTGCCAGCAGCGTAGACCCCACCGGGACAAATGAAGCTTTCTTT,CASSVDPTGTNEAFF
14,TRBJ1-4,NA,TRBV6-6,NA,TGTGCCAGCAGTCCGACAGCAACTAATGAAAAACTGTTTTTT,CASSPTATNEKLFF
14,TRBJ2-3,TRBD1,TRBV4-2,NA,TGTGCCAGCAGCCCTGACAGGGTATCTGATACGCAGTATTTT,CASSPDRVSDTQYF
15,TRBJ1-3,NA,TRBV2,NA,TGTGCCAGCAGCAGAAGGGGAGGCTCTGGAAACACCATATATTTT,CASSRRGGSGNTIYF
14,TRBJ2-3,NA,TRBV7-9,few,TGTGCCAGCAGCGGAGGCCAACGGGCAGATACGCAGTATTTT,CASSGGQRADTQYF
17,TRBJ1-5,NA,TRBV19,NA,TGTGCCAGTAGTAGGCACGGGGTCCCCTTTAGCAATCAGCCCCAGCATTTT,CASSRHGVPFSNQPQHF
13,TRBJ1-2,NA,TRBV6-1,NA,TGTGCCAGCAGTGAGGGACAAGCCTATGGCTACACCTTC,CASSEGQAYGYTF
14,TRBJ1-1,TRBD1,TRBV3-1/TRBV3-2,NA,TGTGCCAGCAGCCAACCCGGGACAGACACTGAAGCTTTCTTT,CASSQPGTDTEAFF
15,TRBJ2-2,TRBD2,TRBV5-1,NA,TGCGCCAGCACCGGGACTAGCGGGGTTACCGGGGAGCTGTTTTTT,CASTGTSGVTGELFF
13,TRBJ1-2,TRBD1,TRBV6-1,NA,TGTGCCAGCAGTGAAACGGGACAGCATGGCTACACCTTC,CASSETGQHGYTF
14,TRBJ1-5,NA,TRBV28,NA,TGTGCCAGCAGCCGCGGAGGGTGGAATCAGCCCCAGCATTTT,CASSRGGWNQPQHF
13,TRBJ2-5,TRBD2,TRBV6-5,NA,TGTGCCAGCAGTAGTCTAGCGGCGGGGACCCAGTACTTC,CASSSLAAGTQYF
15,TRBJ1-4,NA,TRBV6-5,few,TGTGCCAGCAGTTCCGGACAGTCCCCTAATGAAAAACTGTTTTTT,CASSSGQSPNEKLFF
15,TRBJ2-1,NA,TRBV12-1,NA,TGTGCCAGTAATACGACTAGCGGGAGGTTGTGCGAGCAGTTCTTC,CASNTTSGRLCEQFF
18,TRBJ2-1,TRBD2,TRBV4-1,many,TGCGCCAGCAGCCAAGGTACCTTTAGCGGGAGTTCCTTCGATGAGCAGTTCTTC,CASSQGTFSGSSFDEQFF
14,TRBJ1-2,NA,TRBV29-1,NA,TGCAGCGCCCTTGGGGACACCGCTAACTATGGCTACACCTTC,CSALGDTANYGYTF
14,TRBJ1-6,TRBD1,TRBV2,NA,TGTGCCAGCAGTTCCGGGACAGATCTTCCCCCCCTCCACTTT,CASSSGTDLPPLHF
12,TRBJ1-1,NA,TRBV2,NA,TGTGCCAGCAGGGCGGACAGTACCGAAGCTTTCTTT,CASRADSTEAFF
16,TRBJ2-5,TRBD2,TRBV19,NA,TGTGCCAGTAGTATATTCGCGGGGGGTCACCAAGAGACCCAGTACTTC,CASSIFAGGHQETQYF
15,TRBJ1-1,NA,TRBV7-2,NA,TGTGCCAGCAGCCACCCCGGCAGGGGACATACTGAAGCTTTCTTT,CASSHPGRGHTEAFF
15,TRBJ2-3,NA,TRBV6-1,once,TGTGCCAGCAGTGAATTGCGGTCCCCCACAGATACGCAGTATTTT,CASSELRSPTDTQYF
15,TRBJ1-4,NA,TRBV10-3,NA,TGTGCCATCAGTGACATGGACACCTCCGGTGAAAAACTGTTTTTT,CAISDMDTSGEKLFF
15,TRBJ1-3,NA,TRBV30,NA,TGTGCCTGGAGATTAAATACAAACTCTGGAAACACCATATATTTT,CAWRLNTNSGNTIYF
15,TRBJ2-7,NA,TRBV5-1,NA,TGCGCCAGCAGCTCCGACTCCACCGGTACCTACGAGCAGTACTTC,CASSSDSTGTYEQYF
14,TRBJ2-7,NA,TRBV2,NA,TGTGCCAGCAGTGAGTCCGGGGGAAGCTACGAGCAGTACTTC,CASSESGGSYEQYF
17,TRBJ2-1,NA,TRBV5-1,NA,TGCGCCAGCAGCTTGGCCTCTTTATTAAGACAGGAGGATGAGCAGTTCTTC,CASSLASLLRQEDEQFF
15,TRBJ2-1,TRBD2,TRBV18,NA,TGTGCCAGCTCACCACCGAGACTAGCTGGGGATGAGCAGTTCTTC,CASSPPRLAGDEQFF
16,TRBJ2-2,TRBD2,TRBV19,NA,TGTGCCAGTAGTATAGCGCTAGCGGGGTTCACCGGGGAGCTGTTTTTT,CASSIALAGFTGELFF
14,TRBJ1-3,NA,TRBV6-5,NA,TGTGCCAGCACCCCGAGGGAGCCTGGAAACACCATATATTTT,CASTPREPGNTIYF
13,TRBJ2-5,NA,TRBV7-3,NA,TGTGCCAGCAGCTTCGCGAGGGGGGAGACCCAGTACTTC,CASSFARGETQYF
18,TRBJ1-6,NA,TRBV2,once,TGTGCCAGCAGTGAACCCCTGCGTGTGGGGCATGATAATTCACCCCTCCACTTT,CASSEPLRVGHDNSPLHF
14,TRBJ2-5,NA,TRBV9,NA,TGTGCCAGCAGCGTAGGGCAAGTCCAAGAGACCCAGTACTTC,CASSVGQVQETQYF
15,TRBJ2-1,NA,TRBV10-3,NA,TGTGCCATCAGTGAGTCGAAGGGGCACTACAATGAGCAGTTCTTC,CAISESKGHYNEQFF
15,TRBJ1-2,NA,TRBV28,few,TGTGCCAGCAGTATATCCGGGACACCAAAGGGAGGCTACACCTTC,CASSISGTPKGGYTF
14,TRBJ2-5,NA,TRBV29-1,NA,TGCAGCGTTGCGGACAGACGATACCAAGAGACCCAGTACTTC,CSVADRRYQETQYF
15,TRBJ2-6,NA,TRBV5-1,NA,TGCGCCAGCAGCTCTGGACTCTCTGGGGCCAACGTCCTGACTTTC,CASSSGLSGANVLTF
14,TRBJ2-5,TRBD1,TRBV2,NA,TGTGCCAGCAGTGAGGGACAGGGAGGAGAGACCCAGTACTTC,CASSEGQGGETQYF
15,TRBJ2-3,NA,TRBV30,NA,TGTGCCTGGATTAAAACAGGGTCGGCGTCAGATACGCAGTATTTT,CAWIKTGSASDTQYF
14,TRBJ1-1,TRBD1,TRBV30,NA,TGTGCCTGGGACCTTAATCCAGGGGGCAATGAAGCTTTCTTT,CAWDLNPGGNEAFF